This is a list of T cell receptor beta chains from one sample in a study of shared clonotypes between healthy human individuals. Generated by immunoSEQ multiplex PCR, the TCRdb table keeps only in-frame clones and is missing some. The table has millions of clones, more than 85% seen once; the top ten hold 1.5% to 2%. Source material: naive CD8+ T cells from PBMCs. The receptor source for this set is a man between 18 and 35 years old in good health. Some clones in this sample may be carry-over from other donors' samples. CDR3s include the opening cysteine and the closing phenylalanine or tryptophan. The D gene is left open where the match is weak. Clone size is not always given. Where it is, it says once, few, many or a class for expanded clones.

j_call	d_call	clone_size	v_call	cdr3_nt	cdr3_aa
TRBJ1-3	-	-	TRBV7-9	TGTGCCAGCAGCTTCAACTCTGGAAACACCATATATTTT	CASSFNSGNTIYF
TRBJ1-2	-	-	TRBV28	TGTGCCAGCAGCCAGGACGGCTTGTATGGCTACACCTTC	CASSQDGLYGYTF
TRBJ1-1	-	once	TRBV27	TGTGCCAGCAGTACAGGTGGGGTGAACACTGAAGCTTTCTTT	CASSTGGVNTEAFF
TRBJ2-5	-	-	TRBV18	TGTGCCAGCTCACCACCTCGAGAGACCCAGTACTTC	CASSPPRETQYF
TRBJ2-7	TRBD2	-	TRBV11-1	TGTGCCAGCAGCTTATTACTAGCGGGCCCGGGGAACGAGCAGTACTTC	CASSLLLAGPGNEQYF
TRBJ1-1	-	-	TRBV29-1	TGCAGCGTTGATCAGGGTTGGGCTTTCTTT	CSVDQGWAFF
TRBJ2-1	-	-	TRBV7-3	TGTGCCAGCAGCTCGATCTATGAGCAGTTCTTC	CASSSIYEQFF
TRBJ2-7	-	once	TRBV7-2	TGTGCCAGCAGCTTTACCGGACCCTCCTACGAGCAGTACTTC	CASSFTGPSYEQYF
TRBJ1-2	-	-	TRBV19	TGTGCCAGTAGTATACCACGAGTGGGGGCGAACTATGGCTACACCTTC	CASSIPRVGANYGYTF
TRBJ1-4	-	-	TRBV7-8	TGTGCCAGCAGCTTAGCGTATTCTAATGAAAAACTGTTTTTT	CASSLAYSNEKLFF
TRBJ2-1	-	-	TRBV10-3	TGTGCCATCAGTGACGTGGAAGACAATGAGCAGTTCTTC	CAISDVEDNEQFF
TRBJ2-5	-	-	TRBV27	TGTGCCAGCAGTTGGAATAGGCGAGAGACCCAGTACTTC	CASSWNRRETQYF
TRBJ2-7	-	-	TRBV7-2	TGTGCCAGCAGCTACCCGGGTTTCTACGAGCAGTACTTC	CASSYPGFYEQYF
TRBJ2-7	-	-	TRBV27	TGTGCCAGCAGTTTAGGTTCAGGGGTATTAGGCCTTGACGAGCAGTACTTC	CASSLGSGVLGLDEQYF
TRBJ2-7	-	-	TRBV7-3	TGTGCCAGCAGCTTAGACGGTGGAACCGCCTACGAGCAGTACTTC	CASSLDGGTAYEQYF
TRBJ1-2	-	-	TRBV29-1	TGCAGCGTTTCCGAGGTCTATGGCTACACCTTC	CSVSEVYGYTF
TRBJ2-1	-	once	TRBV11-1	TGTGCCAGCAGCATCTCGAGAAGGACCGTACACAATGAGCAGTTCTTC	CASSISRRTVHNEQFF
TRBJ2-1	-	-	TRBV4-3	TGCGCCAGCAGCCAAGGGGGGAATGAGCAGTTCTTC	CASSQGGNEQFF
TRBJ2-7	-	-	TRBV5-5	TGTGCCAGCAGCCCGACCCTGGTAGTAAGCTACGAGCAGTACTTC	CASSPTLVVSYEQYF
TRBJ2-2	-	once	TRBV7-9	TGTGCCAGCAGCTTAGGGGCGAACACCGGGGAGCTGTTTTTT	CASSLGANTGELFF
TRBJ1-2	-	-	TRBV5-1	TGCGCCAGCAGCTTGGACGCAGGGTCTTTCGACTATGGCTACACCTTC	CASSLDAGSFDYGYTF
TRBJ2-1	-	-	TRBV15	TGTGCCACCAGCAGAGAACTTAATTCCTACAATGAGCAGTTCTTC	CATSRELNSYNEQFF
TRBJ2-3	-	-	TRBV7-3	TGTGCCAGCAGCTTAACCCCGCCATCCCACGCAGATACGCAGTATTTT	CASSLTPPSHADTQYF
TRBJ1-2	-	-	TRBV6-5	TGTGCCAGCAGAAAAGGGACGGACTATGGCTACACCTTC	CASRKGTDYGYTF
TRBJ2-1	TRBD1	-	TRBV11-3	TGTGCCAGCAGCTTCCAGACAGGGGGCGACTACAATGAGCAGTTCTTC	CASSFQTGGDYNEQFF
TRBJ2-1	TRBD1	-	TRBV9	TGTGCCAGCAGCGTAGAAATCTCTCAGGGGGTAAATGAGCAGTTCTTC	CASSVEISQGVNEQFF
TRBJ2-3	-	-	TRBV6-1	TGTGCCAGCAGTGAATCTGATACGCAGTATTTT	CASSESDTQYF
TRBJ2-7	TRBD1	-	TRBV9	TGTGCCAGCAGCGAAACCGGGACAGGGGGCGCCGGGGCCCACGAGCAGTACTTC	CASSETGTGGAGAHEQYF
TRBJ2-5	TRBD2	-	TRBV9	TGTGCCAGCAGCGGGACTAGCGGGGCAAAACAAGAGACCCAGTACTTC	CASSGTSGAKQETQYF
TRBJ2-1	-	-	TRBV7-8	TGTGCCAGCAGCTCCCGAGTTGCGAGCTCCTACAATGAGCAGTTCTTC	CASSSRVASSYNEQFF
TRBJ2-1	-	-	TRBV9	TGTGCCAGCAGCGTAGTCACGGCTAGCCCCTACAATGAGCAGTTCTTC	CASSVVTASPYNEQFF
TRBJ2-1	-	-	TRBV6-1	TGTGCCAGCAGTAATGAAGGAGGCTTTGATGAGCAGTTCTTC	CASSNEGGFDEQFF
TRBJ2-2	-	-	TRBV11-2	TGTGCCAGCAGCTTAGACCCTCCAGCGGAGAACACCGGGGAGCTGTTTTTT	CASSLDPPAENTGELFF
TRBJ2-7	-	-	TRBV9	TGTGCCAGCAGCCCCGGCCCAAAGGGCGAGCAGTACTTC	CASSPGPKGEQYF